This T cell receptor beta chain originates from a study of T-cell reconstitution after alpha-beta-depleted transplantation in children. For TCRbeta, the library was prepared with unique molecular identifiers. TCRdb reanalysed the PCR reads using MiXCR and keeps one entry per CDR3 protein. The data contain roughly 350,000 distinct CDR3 sequences, 15% to 20% of them singletons. The CDR3 has 20 amino acids. Germline-derived CDR1 and CDR2 are SGHRS and YFSETQ. V gave up 0 bases and J gave up 1 base; unmatched junction bases: 17. This TCR was sampled from a male patient aged 2-15 years who had a stem cell transplant for acute lymphoblastic leukemia, so the T cells may come from the graft donor. The chain couples TRBV5-1 to TRBJ2-5; 8 positions agree with TRBD2. The specimen comprised PBMCs, mostly from graft donor cells, sampled 360 days after TCRalphabeta/CD19-depleted stem cell transplant. The CDR3 reads CASSLAGLETWWKIQETQYF. In DNA, the CDR3 is TGCGCCAGCAGCTTGGCGGGACTAGAGACATGGTGGAAAATCCAAGAGACCCAGTACTTC.